Detailed here is one TCR beta chain. This clonotype has more than one count but fewer than ten. Which antigen it targets is not known. The input lacks base qualities; no much larger clone sits a single base away. The library was produced with PCR. These reads were obtained on an Illumina HiSeq 2500. To reduce PCR and sequencing biases, unique molecular identifiers were incorporated into the TCR beta cDNA libraries. Per 1 to 10 million input T cells, around 500,000 cDNA molecules were obtained, such that each molecule approximated one T cell. Patient libraries were prepared and sequenced with the same protocol used for the earlier healthy control dataset. Within a given batch, samples were prepared together, multiplexed and sequenced on the same HiSeq lane. As for how the authors treated the data: Raw barcoded reads were processed with MIGEC, and single-read molecular identifier groups were discarded before consensus assembly and CDR3 extraction. Clonotype tables were post-analysed with VDJtools, normalizing diversity by down-sampling all datasets to the smallest sample size. Repertoire overlap clustering matched CDR3 amino acid but not nucleotide sequences to correct batch-related cross-sample contamination. TCRdb reworked the public reads: Q25 trimming with fastp, MiXCR clone assembly, productive beta chains retained. Rows merge per CDR3 protein into single entries with the most common DNA and genes. TCRdb's processing, not the authors' own work, is the source of the V and J calls. The sample profile shows about 540,000 distinct CDR3 sequences; about a third of them were found once. Of the sample, around 5.9% is held by the ten largest clones.

This sample is part of a study of post-analysis software for immune sequencing data (dated by TCRdb to between 2015 and 2017). General notes on the study: The recorded disease courses included relapsing-remitting, secondary progressive and progressive-relapsing multiple sclerosis, and some patients had no subtype annotation. Patient repertoires were compared against 11 previously published healthy control repertoires from donors aged about 6 to 27 years. A subset of samples was prepared in parallel using single-end sample barcoding, then pooled and co-amplified after Illumina adapter ligation. Overall study outcomes, separate from this receptor: Multiple sclerosis patients had significantly lower normalized Chao1 diversity than controls, a result that suggests substantial peripheral T-cell clonal expansion. Direct clustering with F measure showed strong co-clustering of samples prepared in the same batch, prompting a batch-effect correction. Significantly higher frequencies in patients than in controls were found for a handful of TRBV segments, including TRBV5-6, TRBV5-1 and TRBV20-1. The control group was slightly older than the multiple sclerosis patient group.

TCR beta repertoires were profiled from peripheral blood of 10 to 15 young patients with multiple sclerosis to demonstrate the VDJtools post-analysis software. The multiple sclerosis patients were children and adolescents between roughly 6 and 16 years of age. According to the germline V gene, CDR1 reads ENHRY and CDR2 reads SYGVKD. Measured from the cysteine to the phenylalanine, the CDR3 is 14 residues long. Of all the DNA, just the CDR3 is kept, 42 bases in frame from base 1. Trimming at the junction amounts to 2 bases on V and 7 bases on J, and the germline ends lie 14 bases apart. The chain is made from TRBV10-3 and TRBJ1-2, with no confidently assigned D gene. This TCR was sampled from a girl aged 2 to 17 with multiple sclerosis. Sequenced sample: blood. The encoded CDR3 is CAISETKEAGGYTF. The DNA is as follows: TGTGCCATCAGTGAGACTAAGGAAGCAGGTGGCTACACCTTC.